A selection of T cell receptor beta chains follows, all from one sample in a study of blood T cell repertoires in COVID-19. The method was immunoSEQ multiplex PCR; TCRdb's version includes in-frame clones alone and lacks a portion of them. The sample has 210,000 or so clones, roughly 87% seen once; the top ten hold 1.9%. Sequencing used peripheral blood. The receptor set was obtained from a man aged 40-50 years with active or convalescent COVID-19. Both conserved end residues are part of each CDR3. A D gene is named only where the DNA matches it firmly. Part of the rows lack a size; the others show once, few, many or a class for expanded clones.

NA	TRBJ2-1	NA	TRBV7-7	TGTGCCAGCAGCCCCTTAGCGGTTGCCTACAATGAGCAGTTCTTC	CASSPLAVAYNEQFF
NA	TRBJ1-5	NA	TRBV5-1	TGCGCCAGCAGCTTGGCCGCAGGGCGTCAGCCCCAGCATTTT	CASSLAAGRQPQHF
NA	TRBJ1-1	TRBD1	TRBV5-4	TGTGCCAGCAGCTTCCCCGGGACAGGAGCCGAAGCTTTCTTT	CASSFPGTGAEAFF
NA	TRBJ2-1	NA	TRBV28	TGTGCCAGCAGTTTCGCCCCACTAGCCGGCAACTCCTACAATGAGCAGTTCTTC	CASSFAPLAGNSYNEQFF
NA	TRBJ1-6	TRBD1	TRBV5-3	TGTGCCAGAAGCCAGACCGACAGGGGAAATAATTCACCCCTCCACTTT	CARSQTDRGNNSPLHF
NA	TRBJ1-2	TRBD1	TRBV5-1	TGCGCCAGCAGCGCCGGGACAGGGGCGTTCTATGGCTACACCTTC	CASSAGTGAFYGYTF
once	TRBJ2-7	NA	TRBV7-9	TGTGCCAGCACGGGCGGCTCCTACGAGCAGTACTTC	CASTGGSYEQYF
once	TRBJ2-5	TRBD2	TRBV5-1	TGCGCCAGCAGCTTGAGCGATTCCAGCGGGGAAGAGACCCAGTACTTC	CASSLSDSSGEETQYF
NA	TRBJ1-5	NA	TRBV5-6	TGTGCCAGCAGCTTGGCCGGACTGGGGTATCAGCCCCAGCATTTT	CASSLAGLGYQPQHF
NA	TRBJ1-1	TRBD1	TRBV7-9	TGTGCCAGCAGTTTCATTCCAGGGGGAAATACTGAAGCTTTCTTT	CASSFIPGGNTEAFF
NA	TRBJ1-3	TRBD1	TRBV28	TGTGCCAGCAGTCCGACAGGGGCTGGAAACACCATATATTTT	CASSPTGAGNTIYF
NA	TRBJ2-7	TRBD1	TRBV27	TGTGCCAGCAGTTTCGGGACAGCAACCTCCTACGAGCAGTACTTC	CASSFGTATSYEQYF
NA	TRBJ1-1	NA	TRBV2	TGTGCCAGCACCATATACGGGGGGAACACTGAAGCTTTCTTT	CASTIYGGNTEAFF
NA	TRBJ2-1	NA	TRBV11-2	TGTGCCAGCAGCTTATGGCTAGCATCTGCTGAGCAGTTCTTC	CASSLWLASAEQFF
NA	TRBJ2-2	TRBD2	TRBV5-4	TGTGCCAGCAGCTTACCCGGGACTAGCTCTCCCGGGGAGCTGTTTTTT	CASSLPGTSSPGELFF
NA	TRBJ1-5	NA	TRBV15	TGTGCCACCAGCAGAGAGCAGGTCCGGAGCAATCAGCCCCAGCATTTT	CATSREQVRSNQPQHF
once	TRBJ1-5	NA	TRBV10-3	TGTGCCATCAGTGAGTCGGGACTGGGACCTCCCCTCCAGCCCCAGCATTTT	CAISESGLGPPLQPQHF
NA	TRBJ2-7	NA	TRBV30	TGTGCCTGGAGTCTGGCAGGGCACCCGAGCTCCTACGAGCAGTACTTC	CAWSLAGHPSSYEQYF
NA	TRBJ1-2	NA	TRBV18	TGTGCCAGCTCACCAATTTCAGGCGTGGACTATGGCTACACCTTC	CASSPISGVDYGYTF
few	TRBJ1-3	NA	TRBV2	TGTGCCAGCAAAAACAGTATCCCTGGAAACACCATATATTTT	CASKNSIPGNTIYF
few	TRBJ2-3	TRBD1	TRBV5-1	TGCGCCAGCAGCTTCTCGCCCAGGACAGGTGGCACAGATACGCAGTATTTT	CASSFSPRTGGTDTQYF
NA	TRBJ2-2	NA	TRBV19	TGTGCCAGTAGTAATAACAGATTGAACACCGGGGAGCTGTTTTTT	CASSNNRLNTGELFF
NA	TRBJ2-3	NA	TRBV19	TGTGCCAGTAGTATCAGTCTTACAGATACGCAGTATTTT	CASSISLTDTQYF
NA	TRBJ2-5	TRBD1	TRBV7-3	TGTGCCAGCACCCCGACAGGGGGCCATCAAGAGACCCAGTACTTC	CASTPTGGHQETQYF
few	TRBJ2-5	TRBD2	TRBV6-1	TGTGCCAGCAGTGAGAGCGGGAGACCTCAAGAGACCCAGTACTTC	CASSESGRPQETQYF
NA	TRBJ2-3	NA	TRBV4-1	TGCGCCAGCAGCCAAATAGGGGATCCTAGCACAGATACGCAGTATTTT	CASSQIGDPSTDTQYF
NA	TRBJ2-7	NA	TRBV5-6	TGTGCCAGCAGCTTGGGCGGTAATACGATGGAGCAGTACTTC	CASSLGGNTMEQYF
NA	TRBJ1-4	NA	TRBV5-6	TGTGCCAGCAGCCTAATATGGGACATCCCAACTAATGAAAAACTGTTTTTT	CASSLIWDIPTNEKLFF
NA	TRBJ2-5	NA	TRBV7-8	TGTGCCAGCAGCGCCGACAGGCTCCAAGAGACCCAGTACTTC	CASSADRLQETQYF
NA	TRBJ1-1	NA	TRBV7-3	TGTGCCAGCAGCTCAATTACCATCAGGGAAGGGGTAGGAGACACTGAAGCTTTCTTT	CASSSITIREGVGDTEAFF
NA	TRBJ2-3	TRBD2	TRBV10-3	TGTGCCATCAGTAAGGGGACTAGCGGGGGGGCAGATACGCAGTATTTT	CAISKGTSGGADTQYF
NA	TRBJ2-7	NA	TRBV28	TGTGCCAGCAGTTTAGGTCGTGCCAGGGTCTACGAGCAGTACTTC	CASSLGRARVYEQYF
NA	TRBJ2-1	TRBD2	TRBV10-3	TGTGCCATCAGTGAGTCTCAGCGGGAGTCCGGCAATGAGCAGTTCTTC	CAISESQRESGNEQFF
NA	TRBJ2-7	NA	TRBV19	TGTGCCAGTACCTCACGCCGGGACTCTTTCTACGAGCAGTACTTC	CASTSRRDSFYEQYF
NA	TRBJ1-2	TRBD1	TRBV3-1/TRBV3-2	TGTGCCAGCAGCGTCTCAGGGGGCCGAGACTACACCTTC	CASSVSGGRDYTF
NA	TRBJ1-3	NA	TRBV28	TGTGCCAGCACTTGGGGGCTGGGAGTGTTCTCTGGAAACACCATATATTTT	CASTWGLGVFSGNTIYF
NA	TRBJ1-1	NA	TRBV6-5	TGTGCCAGCAGTTTCTCACCGGGACACGAGTCAGCTTTCTTT	CASSFSPGHESAFF
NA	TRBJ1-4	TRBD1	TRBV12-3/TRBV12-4	TGTGCCAGCAGTCAGGACAGGGAACAACTGTTTTTT	CASSQDREQLFF
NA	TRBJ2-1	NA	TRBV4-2	TGTGCCAGCAGCCAAGAAGGCGCGAGGAATGAGCAGTTCTTC	CASSQEGARNEQFF
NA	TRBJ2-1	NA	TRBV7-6	TGTGCCAGCAGCTTATCCCCAGCGGGCTCCTACAATGAGCAGTTCTTC	CASSLSPAGSYNEQFF
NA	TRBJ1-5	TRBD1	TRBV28	TGTGCCAGCAGTTCGGGACAGTCCGAGCATTTT	CASSSGQSEHF
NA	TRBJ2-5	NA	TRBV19	TGTGCCAGTAGTATATATTTTGCAGGGCTGGAGACCCAGTACTTC	CASSIYFAGLETQYF
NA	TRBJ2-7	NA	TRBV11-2	TGTGCCAGCAGCCCGTTCAGGGGCTACGAGCAGTACTTC	CASSPFRGYEQYF
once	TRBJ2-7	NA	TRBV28	TGTGCCACGGGGACAAGCCTCTACGAGCAGTACTTC	CATGTSLYEQYF
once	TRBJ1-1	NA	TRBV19	TGTGCCAGTAGCCTAGGCGTGGACTTCCAGAAGTTCACTGAAGCTTTCTTT	CASSLGVDFQKFTEAFF
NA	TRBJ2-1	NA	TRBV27	TGTGCCAGCAGTTTATCCACAGTGCCCCAAGAGCAGTTCTTC	CASSLSTVPQEQFF
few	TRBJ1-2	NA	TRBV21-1	TGTGCCATCCCTTTCCGGGACAGATATGGCTACACCTTC	CAIPFRDRYGYTF
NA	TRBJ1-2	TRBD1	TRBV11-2	TGTGCCAGCAGCTTATGGACAGGGTGGAACTATGGCTACACCTTC	CASSLWTGWNYGYTF
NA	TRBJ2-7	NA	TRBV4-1	TGCGCCAGCAGCCCTGGGGGGTTCTACGAGCAGTACTTC	CASSPGGFYEQYF
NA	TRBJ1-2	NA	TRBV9	TGTGCCAGCAGCGTAGGTTCCAGGGTGGGTAACTATGGCTACACCTTC	CASSVGSRVGNYGYTF
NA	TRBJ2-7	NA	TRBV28	TGTGCCAGCAGGCTGGGGGCCGGCGAGCAGTACTTC	CASRLGAGEQYF
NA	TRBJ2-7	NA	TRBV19	TGTGCCAGTAGTATAGTACTAGGCCACGAGCAGTACTTC	CASSIVLGHEQYF
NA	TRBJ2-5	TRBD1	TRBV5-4	TGTGCCAGCAGCTCTCGGACAGGGCAAGAGACCCAGTACTTC	CASSSRTGQETQYF
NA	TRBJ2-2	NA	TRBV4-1	TGCGCCAGCAGCCTCGCAGGACAGCCCAACACCGGGGAGCTGTTTTTT	CASSLAGQPNTGELFF
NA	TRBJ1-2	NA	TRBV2	TGTGCCAGCCTTAGGGGGAGCAACTATGGCTACACCTTC	CASLRGSNYGYTF
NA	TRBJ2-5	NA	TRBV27	TGTGCCAGCAGGCGAGGGGAGACCCAGTACTTC	CASRRGETQYF
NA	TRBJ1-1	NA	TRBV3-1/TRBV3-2	TGTGCCAGCAGCCAAGTGACAGCGAACCCTGAAGCTTTCTTT	CASSQVTANPEAFF
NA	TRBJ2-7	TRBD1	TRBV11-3	TGTGCCAGCAGCTTGGGACAGGGGGCTATCGAGCAGTACTTC	CASSLGQGAIEQYF
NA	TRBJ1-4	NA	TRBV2	TGTGCCAGCGGGACAACGAATGAAAAACTGTTTTTT	CASGTTNEKLFF
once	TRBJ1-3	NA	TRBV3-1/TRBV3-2	TGTGCCAGCAGCCAAAGATCACCGGGAGGGGCCAACTCTGGAAACACCATATATTTT	CASSQRSPGGANSGNTIYF